This T cell receptor (beta chain) comes out of a study of cytomegalovirus exposure and HLA in healthy donors. Study-level background: The 120 validation repertoires matched the 650 to 850 first-cohort repertoires in platform, a later analysis reported.

Data came from immunoSEQ multiplex PCR; TCRdb stores just in-frame clones and leaves some out. In the table there are 120,000 or so clones, nearly 90% of which are singletons. Regarding this clone: Its antigen is undetermined.

Germline V gene data show CDR1 as SGHAT and CDR2 as FQNNGV. The CDR3 extends over 12 amino acids. Trimming took 2 bases from V and 5 from J, leaving 6 bases between them. Study findings and constraints: Cytomegalovirus status was reportedly diagnosed by the classifier with high specificity and sensitivity. The investigators catalogued 150 to 200 TCR beta chains as cytomegalovirus-associated.

The receptor's source is a woman younger than 30 in good health and CMV-seronegative. The rearrangement joins TRBV11-2 to TRBJ1-1, with D hard to call. The sequencing input was PBMCs. The CDR3 spells CASSLPSTEAFF. Here the CDR3 DNA reads TGTGCCAGCAGCTTACCGAGTACTGAAGCTTTCTTT.